The 15 T cell receptor beta chains in this list originate from one sample, sequenced in a study of blood T cell repertoires in COVID-19. Produced via immunoSEQ multiplex PCR; TCRdb's table is partial and in-frame only. This table holds around 84,000 clones, roughly 80% found once. Sample: peripheral blood. These receptors all stem from a woman in her forties with active or convalescent COVID-19.

V is TRBV7-9 and J is TRBJ2-7, with TRBD2 matching 11 bases. Unmatched junction bases numbered 13, after V lost 6 bases and J lost 3 bases. CDR3 length: 17 residues. Germline V gene data show CDR1 as SEHNR and CDR2 as FQNEAQ (reference sequence). CDR3 DNA: TGTGCCAGCAGTTACTTAAAAACTAGCGGGAGATACTACGAGCAGTACTTC. Translation gives CASSYLKTSGRYYEQYF.

The genes are TRBV5-1 and TRBJ1-1; perhaps TRBD1 as D (5 bases). Per germline, CDR1 SGHRS and CDR2 YFSETQ. There are 11 residues in the CDR3. Trimming removed 2 bases from V and 8 bases from J, with 7 bases in between. Written as DNA, the CDR3 is TGCGCCAGCAGCTTCGGGGGAGAAGCTTTCTTT. Protein: CASSFGGEAFF.

The chain joins TRBV5-1 to TRBJ2-3; no clear D. Germline V gene data show CDR1 as SGHRS and CDR2 as YFSETQ. V lost 6 bases and J lost 2, with 13 bases in between. The CDR3 is made up of 14 amino acids. The CDR3 nucleotides are TGCGCCAGCAACGGAGCCGAGGTCACAGATACGCAGTATTTT. Protein: CASNGAEVTDTQYF.

This chain links TRBV5-6 with TRBJ2-5; 7 bases align to TRBD2. This CDR3 region has 15 residues. Per the germline V gene, CDR1 is SGHDT and CDR2 is YYEEEE. V shed 0 bases and J 2 bases; nucleotides not matched to a gene: 4. The CDR3 protein is CASSLAVGGQETQYF. The CDR3, as DNA: TGTGCCAGCAGCTTGGCGGTCGGGGGGCAAGAGACCCAGTACTTC.

V usage is TRBV5-6 and J usage is TRBJ2-5; 12 bases are a match to TRBD2. The CDR3 is 15 amino acids. J was trimmed by 5 bases and V by 0 bases; bases with no gene match: 2. Germline CDR1 is SGHDT and CDR2 is YYEEEE. The CDR3 nucleotides are TGTGCCAGCAGCTTGGTGCTAGCGGGGGGGGAGACCCAGTACTTC. Residues: CASSLVLAGGETQYF.

This chain joins TRBV10-3 and TRBJ2-1, with D possibly being TRBD2 (6 bases). The CDR3 length is 14 residues. Germline loops: CDR1 ENHRY, CDR2 SYGVKD. V was cut by 11 bases and J by 7 bases, with 21 bases left in between. CDR3 amino acids: CAHSADYFMNEQFF. CDR3 nucleotides: TGTGCCCATTCGGCGGACTACTTCATGAATGAGCAGTTCTTC.

CDR3 DNA: TGTGCCATCAGTCCGGACAGGGCGGAGACCCAGTACTTC. It yields the protein CAISPDRAETQYF. This rearrangement joins TRBV10-3 to TRBJ2-5; the match to TRBD1 covers 8 bases. CDR3 length: 13 amino acids. Trimming took 5 bases from V and 5 from J; bases not matched to a gene: 4. CDR1 is ENHRY and CDR2 is SYGVKD in the germline V gene.

This clone has just a few counts. The chain links TRBV30 to TRBJ2-1, with no clear D. Germline V gene lookup returns CDR1 GTSNPN and CDR2 SVGIG (reference sequence). The length of the CDR3 is 16 residues. The germline V and J ends were trimmed by 6 bases and 2 bases, with 20 bases remaining between them. The CDR3 sequence: CACLGAGSPTYNEQFF. CDR3 nucleotide sequence: TGTGCCTGCCTGGGTGCCGGGTCCCCGACCTACAATGAGCAGTTCTTC.

The rearrangement uses TRBV28 and TRBJ1-5, with D hard to call. Per germline, CDR1 MDHEN and CDR2 SYDVKM. The CDR3 loop spans 15 amino acids. V was cut by 3 bases and J by 13 bases, with 22 bases left in between. CDR3 in amino acids: CASSFGDSSPIIQHF. For the CDR3, the DNA is TGTGCCAGCAGTTTTGGAGATAGCAGTCCAATTATACAGCATTTT.

The V call is TRBV29-1, the J call TRBJ2-1; possibly TRBD2 for D (5 bases). V dropped 0 bases and J dropped 6 bases, with 18 bases sitting between them. The germline V gene has CDR1 SQVTM and CDR2 ANQGSEA. This CDR3 contains 16 residues. The CDR3 DNA follows: TGCAGCGTTGAAGATCCGGGAACGGCGTGGGGCAATGAGCAGTTCTTC. Its translation is CSVEDPGTAWGNEQFF.

The J gene is TRBJ1-5, the V gene TRBV2; 8 bases line up with TRBD1. The CDR3 runs to 16 residues. Germline values: CDR1 SNHLY, CDR2 FYNNEI. The trim removed 5 bases at V and 0 bases at J, leaving 6 bases unmatched. CDR3 DNA sequence: TGTGCCAGCAGTTTACAGGGGGGAGCTAGCAATCAGCCCCAGCATTTT. This sequence encodes CASSLQGGASNQPQHF. The variable domain in full, with the rest retrieved from reference TRBV2 and TRBJ1-5, is EPEVTQTPSHQVTQMGQEVILRCVPISNHLYFYWYRQILGQKVEFLVSFYNNEISEKSEIFDDQFSVERPDGSNFTLKIRSTKLEDSAMYFCASSLQGGASNQPQHFGDGTRLSIL.

V and J are TRBV19 and TRBJ2-6; TRBD2 matches 7 bases. This CDR3 comprises 16 residues. The germline CDR1 and CDR2 sequences are LNHDA and SQIVND (reference sequence). V trimming: 0 bases; J trimming: 1 base; junction bases outside the gene matches: 0. CDR3 sequence reads: CASSIEAGSGANVLTF. The CDR3 coding sequence is TGTGCCAGTAGTATAGAAGCGGGATCTGGGGCCAACGTCCTGACTTTC. Filled out from reference TRBV19 and TRBJ2-6, the complete variable domain reads DGGITQSPKYLFRKEGQNVTLSCEQNLNHDAMYWYRQDPGQGLRLIYYSQIVNDFQKGDIAEGYSVSREKKESFPLTVTSAQKNPTAFYLCASSIEAGSGANVLTFGAGSRLTVL.

The chain has TRBV5-6 and TRBJ2-7; the D gene is possibly TRBD1 (5 bases). Deletions cut 5 bases from V and 0 bases from J, with 12 bases between. This CDR3 comprises 14 residues. Looked up from germline, CDR1 is SGHDT and CDR2 is YYEEEE. DNA for the CDR3: TGTGCCAGCAGGTACAGGATTTTCTCCTACGAGCAGTACTTC. It is translated as CASRYRIFSYEQYF.

This clone was detected a few times. The CDR3 coding sequence is TGTGCCACCAGTGATCCCGGGACTAGCGACTACGAGCAGTACTTC. Residues: CATSDPGTSDYEQYF. The gene calls are TRBV24-1 and TRBJ2-7; 10 positions match TRBD2. The CDR3 runs to 15 residues. The germline V gene has CDR1 KGHDR and CDR2 SFDVKD. V shed 3 bases and J 3 bases; nucleotides not matched to a gene: 4.

This clone appeared a single time. The chain employs TRBV5-6 and TRBJ2-7; 8 nucleotides agree with TRBD1. CDR1 and CDR2 from the germline V gene are SGHDT and YYEEEE. V was clipped by 2 bases and J by 2 bases; unmatched bases: 3. The CDR3 totals 14 residues. The CDR3 nucleotides read TGTGCCAGCAGCTTCGGGACAGGAACCTACGAGCAGTACTTC. Its protein is CASSFGTGTYEQYF.